These T cell receptor beta chains were read from a single sample in a study of regulatory T cells in long-lasting Graves disease. MiXCR, applied by TCRdb to the multiplex PCR reads, yields one record per CDR3 protein. This sample has around 400,000 distinct CDR3 sequences, with around 20% found just once. Sequences were derived from peripheral blood mononuclear cells (PBMCs), sampled when the disease was refractory, from a patient treated with antithyroid drugs. Source of these receptors: a female donor with Graves disease. The CDR3 runs from the conserved cysteine through the conserved F or W. Each record gives: clone size, V gene, J gene, D gene, CDR3 DNA, CDR3 protein. A D gene is named only where the DNA matches it firmly. A clone size is listed for some rows: how often the clone was seen (once, few, many), or a class if it is expanded.

size: many
V: TRBV28
J: TRBJ1-1
D: -
DNA: TGTGCCAGCAGTTTACCCGGGGCTGAAGCTTTCTTT
CDR3: CASSLPGAEAFF

size: many
V: TRBV7-8
J: TRBJ2-2
D: TRBD1
DNA: TGTGCCAGCAGCTTAGAGCCCAGGGGGCTGGTCGGGGAGCTGTTTTTT
CDR3: CASSLEPRGLVGELFF

size: -
V: TRBV4-3
J: TRBJ2-7
D: -
DNA: TGCGCCAGCAGCCAAGATCGGCCAGGGGGAGGCTACGAGCAGTACTTC
CDR3: CASSQDRPGGGYEQYF

size: few
V: TRBV29-1
J: TRBJ2-2
D: TRBD2
DNA: TGCAGCGTCCGACTAGCGGGAGAATCCGGGGAGCTGTTTTTT
CDR3: CSVRLAGESGELFF

size: many
V: TRBV28
J: TRBJ1-2
D: -
DNA: TGTGCCAGCAGTGAGGGGGGAGGTCCTAGGTCCTATGGCTACACCTTC
CDR3: CASSEGGGPRSYGYTF

size: many
V: TRBV29-1
J: TRBJ2-5
D: TRBD2
DNA: TGCAGCGTTGATCAGGGGGGCGCGAGCGGGAGGTTACGGGAGACCCAGTACTTC
CDR3: CSVDQGGASGRLRETQYF

size: -
V: TRBV9
J: TRBJ2-2
D: TRBD2
DNA: TGTGCCAGCAGCGTAGCTGCTAGCGGGAGCCCCGGGGAGCTGTTTTTT
CDR3: CASSVAASGSPGELFF

size: -
V: TRBV14
J: TRBJ2-7
D: -
DNA: TGTGCCAGCAGCCTTCCAGGGAGTGGCACCTACGAGCAGTACTTC
CDR3: CASSLPGSGTYEQYF

size: many
V: TRBV5-1
J: TRBJ1-1
D: TRBD1
DNA: TGCGCCAGCAGCTTGGTTCCAGGGGGCCTAGACGGTGAAGCTTTCTTT
CDR3: CASSLVPGGLDGEAFF

size: many
V: TRBV7-8
J: TRBJ1-6
D: -
DNA: TGTGCCAGCAGCTTATGGGAGGGTCGTGGGAATTCACCCCTCCACTTT
CDR3: CASSLWEGRGNSPLHF

size: many
V: TRBV28
J: TRBJ2-6
D: -
DNA: TGTGCCAGCAGTCCTGGGGCAGGGGGACTAACTGGGGCCAACGTCCTGACCTTC
CDR3: CASSPGAGGLTGANVLTF

size: -
V: TRBV6-1
J: TRBJ2-1
D: TRBD1
DNA: TGTGCCAGCAGGAGACAGGGGGCAGGTTCCTACAATGAGCAGTTCTTC
CDR3: CASRRQGAGSYNEQFF

size: -
V: TRBV7-9
J: TRBJ1-5
D: -
DNA: TGTGCCAGCAGCTTCGCAGGGGAATCTAGCAATCAGCCCCAGCATTTT
CDR3: CASSFAGESSNQPQHF

size: few
V: TRBV7-9
J: TRBJ2-7
D: -
DNA: TGTGCCATCAGAGTGGGCTACGAGCAGTACTTC
CDR3: CAIRVGYEQYF

size: few
V: TRBV28
J: TRBJ2-2
D: -
DNA: TGTGCCAGCAGTTTTGGCGACTCGAACACCGGGGAGCTGTTTTTT
CDR3: CASSFGDSNTGELFF

size: -
V: TRBV4-3
J: TRBJ1-2
D: -
DNA: TGCGCCAGCAGCCAAGATTGGGGGAGCGGCTATGGCTACACCTTC
CDR3: CASSQDWGSGYGYTF

size: many
V: TRBV5-1
J: TRBJ1-5
D: -
DNA: TGTGCCAGCAGCTTGGAGGGATATAGCAATCAGCCCCAGCATTTT
CDR3: CASSLEGYSNQPQHF

size: -
V: TRBV7-6
J: TRBJ2-3
D: -
DNA: TGTGCCAGCAGCTTAGAACCGCGAAGCACAGATACGCAGTATTTT
CDR3: CASSLEPRSTDTQYF

size: few
V: TRBV20-1
J: TRBJ1-1
D: -
DNA: TGCAGTGCCGTAGAGCGTAGGGGGTTGAACACTGAAGCTTTCTTT
CDR3: CSAVERRGLNTEAFF

size: many
V: TRBV15
J: TRBJ1-2
D: TRBD1
DNA: TGTGCCACCAGCAGAGAGAGGGGGCCGGCGACTGATAACTATGGCTACACCTTC
CDR3: CATSRERGPATDNYGYTF

size: -
V: TRBV20-1
J: TRBJ2-6
D: TRBD1
DNA: TGCAGTGCTAGAATACAGGGGGCTGGGGCCAACGTCCTGACTTTC
CDR3: CSARIQGAGANVLTF

size: many
V: TRBV28
J: TRBJ2-7
D: -
DNA: TGTGCCAGCGTGGAGCGTCAGAGCGGTACGAGGGAGCAGTACTTC
CDR3: CASVERQSGTREQYF

size: many
V: TRBV3-1
J: TRBJ1-6
D: -
DNA: TGTGCCAGCAGCCCATTCCTCAGTGCTGGATCACCCCTCCACTTT
CDR3: CASSPFLSAGSPLHF

size: -
V: TRBV5-6
J: TRBJ1-2
D: TRBD1
DNA: TGTGCCAGCAGGGGACTATGGGGGACAGACTATGGCTACACCTTC
CDR3: CASRGLWGTDYGYTF

size: few
V: TRBV12-3/TRBV12-4
J: TRBJ2-5
D: -
DNA: TGTGCCAGCAGTTTACAAGGGCCTACGGAGACCCAGTACTTC
CDR3: CASSLQGPTETQYF

size: -
V: TRBV6-1
J: TRBJ1-6
D: -
DNA: TGTGCCAGCGGGGACGCGCAGGGCGGAAATTCACCCCTCCACTTT
CDR3: CASGDAQGGNSPLHF

size: -
V: TRBV5-1
J: TRBJ2-2
D: TRBD2
DNA: TGCGCCAGCAGCTGGGGACTAGCGGGAGGTTTGAACACCGGGGAGCTGTTTTTT
CDR3: CASSWGLAGGLNTGELFF

size: -
V: TRBV28
J: TRBJ1-2
D: -
DNA: TGTGTCAGCGTTGGGGACGGGTATGGCTACACCTTC
CDR3: CVSVGDGYGYTF

size: -
V: TRBV5-1
J: TRBJ1-2
D: -
DNA: TGCGCCAGCAGCTTGGTGTCCCTAGGGGGCTACACCTTC
CDR3: CASSLVSLGGYTF

size: few
V: TRBV28
J: TRBJ2-5
D: -
DNA: TGTGCCAGCAGTTTGTCAGAGACCCGGTACTTC
CDR3: CASSLSETRYF

size: many
V: TRBV7-9
J: TRBJ2-5
D: TRBD2
DNA: TGTGCCAGCAGCTCAACGGCGGGAGGGACTGAGACCCAGTACTTC
CDR3: CASSSTAGGTETQYF

size: many
V: TRBV12-3/TRBV12-4
J: TRBJ1-2
D: -
DNA: TGTGCCAGCAGTTTAAGGGGATCCGGCTACACCTTC
CDR3: CASSLRGSGYTF

size: -
V: TRBV6-1
J: TRBJ2-7
D: TRBD2
DNA: TGTGCCAGCCGCGGGGGATCGGCCTACGAGCAGTACTTC
CDR3: CASRGGSAYEQYF

size: many
V: TRBV28
J: TRBJ1-1
D: -
DNA: TGTGCCAGCAGTTTAATGCAGCGATCAAACACTGAAGCTTTCTTT
CDR3: CASSLMQRSNTEAFF

size: -
V: TRBV19
J: TRBJ1-2
D: -
DNA: TGTGCCAGTAAAGTCGGACGTCGCTACACCTTC
CDR3: CASKVGRRYTF

size: many
V: TRBV27
J: TRBJ1-5
D: TRBD1
DNA: TGTGCCAGCAGTTTAGGACAGGGGTACAATCAGCCCCAGCATTTT
CDR3: CASSLGQGYNQPQHF

size: -
V: TRBV3-1
J: TRBJ2-7
D: -
DNA: TGTGCCAGCAGCCAAGCCGCAGGGACTTCCTACGAGCAGTACTTC
CDR3: CASSQAAGTSYEQYF

size: once
V: TRBV29-1
J: TRBJ1-2
D: -
DNA: TGCAGCGTTGAAGATCATGGCTACACCTTC
CDR3: CSVEDHGYTF

size: -
V: TRBV20-1
J: TRBJ2-7
D: -
DNA: TGCAGTGCTTTCCCACTCAGGGGTTACTCCTACGAGCAGTACTTC
CDR3: CSAFPLRGYSYEQYF

size: many
V: TRBV6-2/TRBV6-3
J: TRBJ2-7
D: TRBD1
DNA: TGTGCCAGCAGTGAACCGGGACAGATTCCCTACGAGCAGTACTTC
CDR3: CASSEPGQIPYEQYF

size: -
V: TRBV6-1
J: TRBJ1-1
D: -
DNA: TGTGCCAGCAGTGAACCCCAAAAATGGAACACTGAAGCTTTCTTT
CDR3: CASSEPQKWNTEAFF

size: few
V: TRBV6-5
J: TRBJ1-4
D: -
DNA: TGTGCCAGCAGTTACTTATCTCCGGCGGAGGGGGAAAAACTGTTTTTT
CDR3: CASSYLSPAEGEKLFF

size: many
V: TRBV7-9
J: TRBJ2-5
D: TRBD1
DNA: TGTGCCAGCAGTTTACAGGGGGAAGAGACCCAGTACTTC
CDR3: CASSLQGEETQYF

size: many
V: TRBV30
J: TRBJ1-1
D: -
DNA: TGTGCCTGGGAAGGTTTGAACACTGAAGCTTTCTTT
CDR3: CAWEGLNTEAFF

size: many
V: TRBV6-5
J: TRBJ1-1
D: -
DNA: TGTGCCAGCAGTTACTTGGGGCAGCGTGGCACTGAAGCTTTCTTT
CDR3: CASSYLGQRGTEAFF

size: -
V: TRBV7-9
J: TRBJ1-1
D: -
DNA: TGTGCCAGCAGCCCAGTGGGGAAACACACTGAAGCTTTCTTT
CDR3: CASSPVGKHTEAFF

size: -
V: TRBV7-8
J: TRBJ1-3
D: -
DNA: TGTGCCAGCCGCGGGGGGGATGGAAACACCATATATTTT
CDR3: CASRGGDGNTIYF

size: -
V: TRBV6-1
J: TRBJ1-4
D: TRBD1
DNA: TGTGCCAGCAGAACTACAGGGGGAAATGAAAAACTGTTTTTT
CDR3: CASRTTGGNEKLFF

size: many
V: TRBV6-5
J: TRBJ2-7
D: -
DNA: TGTGCCAGCAGTTACACGGGCGAGCAGTACTTC
CDR3: CASSYTGEQYF

size: -
V: TRBV6-1
J: TRBJ1-2
D: -
DNA: TGTGCCAGCACCACCCACCTGGAGGCCAGGGGATCCTATGGCTACACCTTC
CDR3: CASTTHLEARGSYGYTF

size: -
V: TRBV19
J: TRBJ2-2
D: -
DNA: TGTGCCAGTAGTTGGGCAGACCTCACCGGGGAGCTGTTTTTT
CDR3: CASSWADLTGELFF

size: -
V: TRBV4-2
J: TRBJ1-2
D: -
DNA: TGTGCCAGCAGCCAAGGGTCGGGGGATGGCTACACCTTC
CDR3: CASSQGSGDGYTF

size: -
V: TRBV12-3/TRBV12-4
J: TRBJ1-1
D: TRBD1
DNA: TGTGCCAGCCGGACAGGGGCCAACCTAAACACTGAAGCTTTCTTT
CDR3: CASRTGANLNTEAFF

size: many
V: TRBV12-3/TRBV12-4
J: TRBJ2-4
D: -
DNA: TGTGCCAGCAGTTTATCCCAGGGAAACATTCAGTACTTC
CDR3: CASSLSQGNIQYF

size: few
V: TRBV18
J: TRBJ2-7
D: -
DNA: TGTGCCAGCTCACTACGACAGACTACCTACGAGCAGTACTTC
CDR3: CASSLRQTTYEQYF

size: many
V: TRBV2
J: TRBJ1-5
D: -
DNA: TGTGCCAGCAGTCAGGAAACGGGTAGCAATCAGCCCCAGCATTTT
CDR3: CASSQETGSNQPQHF